This paragraph covers one TCR beta chain sequence. Its antigen is as yet unknown. The junction had 8 bases not matched to a gene; V was cut back by 4 bases and J by 8 bases. Looked up from germline, CDR1 is SGHAT and CDR2 is FQNNGV. This CDR3 has 15 amino acids. These data belong to a study of cytomegalovirus exposure and HLA in healthy donors. Whole-study findings and limits: The authors listed 150 to 200 TCR beta chains as cytomegalovirus-associated.

PCR primers comprised 60 Vbeta and 13 Jbeta primers. Clones were read by immunoSEQ multiplex PCR, and TCRdb kept only the in-frame ones, dropping some. The table shows around 100,000 clones, with roughly 79% occurring only once. The gene calls are TRBV11-2 and TRBJ2-4; 10 nucleotides match TRBD2. Sequenced: PBMCs. The TCR originated in a man aged 45-65 years in good health and CMV-seropositive. CDR3 residues: CASSSPSGSSDIQYF. In DNA, the CDR3 is TGTGCCAGCAGCTCCCCTAGCGGGAGCTCGGACATTCAGTACTTC.